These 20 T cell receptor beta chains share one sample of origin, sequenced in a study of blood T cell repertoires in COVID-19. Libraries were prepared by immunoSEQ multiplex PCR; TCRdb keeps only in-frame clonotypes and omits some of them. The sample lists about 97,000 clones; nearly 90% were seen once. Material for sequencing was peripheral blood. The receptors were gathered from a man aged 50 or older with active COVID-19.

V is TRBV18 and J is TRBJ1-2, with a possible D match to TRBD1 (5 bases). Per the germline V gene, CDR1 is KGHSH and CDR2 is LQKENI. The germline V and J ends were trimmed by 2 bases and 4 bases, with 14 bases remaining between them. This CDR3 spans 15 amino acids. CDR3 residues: CASSPSGTDTYGYTF. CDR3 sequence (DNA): TGTGCCAGCTCACCATCGGGTACGGACACCTATGGCTACACCTTC. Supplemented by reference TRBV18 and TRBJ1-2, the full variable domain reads NAGVMQNPRHLVRRRGQEARLRCSPMKGHSHVYWYRQLPEEGLKFMVYLQKENIIDESGMPKERFSAEFPKEGPSILRIQQVVRGDSAAYFCASSPSGTDTYGYTFGSGTRLTVV.

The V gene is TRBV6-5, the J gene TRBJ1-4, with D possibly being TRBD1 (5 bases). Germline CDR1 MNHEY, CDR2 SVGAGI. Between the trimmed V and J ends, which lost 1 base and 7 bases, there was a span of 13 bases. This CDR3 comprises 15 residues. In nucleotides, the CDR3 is TGTGCCAGCAGTTACTTAGGGGCCAGTGCTGAAAAACTGTTTTTT. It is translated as CASSYLGASAEKLFF.

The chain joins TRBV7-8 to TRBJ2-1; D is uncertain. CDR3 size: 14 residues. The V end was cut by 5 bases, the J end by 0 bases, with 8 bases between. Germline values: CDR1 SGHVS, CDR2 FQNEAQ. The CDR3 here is CASSPGTSYNEQFF. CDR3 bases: TGTGCCAGCAGCCCCGGTACCTCCTACAATGAGCAGTTCTTC.

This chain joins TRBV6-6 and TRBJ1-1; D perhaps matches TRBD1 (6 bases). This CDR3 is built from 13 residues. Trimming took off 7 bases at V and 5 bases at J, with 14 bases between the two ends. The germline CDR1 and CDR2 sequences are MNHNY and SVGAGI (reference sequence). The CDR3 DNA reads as TGTGCCAGCACCGGGACATGGGGGACTGAAGCTTTCTTT. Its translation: CASTGTWGTEAFF.

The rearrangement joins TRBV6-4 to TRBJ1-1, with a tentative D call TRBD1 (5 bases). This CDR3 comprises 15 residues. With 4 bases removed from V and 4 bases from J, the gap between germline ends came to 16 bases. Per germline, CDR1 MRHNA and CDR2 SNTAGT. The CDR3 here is CASSALGGVGTEAFF. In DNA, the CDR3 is TGTGCCAGCAGTGCTCTCGGAGGGGTGGGCACTGAAGCTTTCTTT.

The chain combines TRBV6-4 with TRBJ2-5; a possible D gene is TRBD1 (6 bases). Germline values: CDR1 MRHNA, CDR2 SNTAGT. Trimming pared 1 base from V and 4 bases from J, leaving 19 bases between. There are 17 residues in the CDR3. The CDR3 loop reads CASSDFRDKLPGETQYF. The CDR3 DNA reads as TGTGCCAGCAGTGACTTCCGGGACAAGCTCCCGGGAGAGACCCAGTACTTC.

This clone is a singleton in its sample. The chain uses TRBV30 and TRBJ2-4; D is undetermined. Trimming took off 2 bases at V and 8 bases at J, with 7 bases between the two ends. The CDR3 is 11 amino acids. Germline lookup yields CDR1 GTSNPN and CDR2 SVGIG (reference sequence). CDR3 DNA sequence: TGTGCCTGGAGTTACAGAGACATTCAGTACTTC. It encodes CAWSYRDIQYF. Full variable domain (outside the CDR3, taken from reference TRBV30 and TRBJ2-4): SQTIHQWPATLVQPVGSPLSLECTVEGTSNPNLYWYRQAAGRGLQLLFYSVGIGQISSEVPQNLSASRPQDRQFILSSKKLLLSDSGFYLCAWSYRDIQYFGAGTRLSVL.

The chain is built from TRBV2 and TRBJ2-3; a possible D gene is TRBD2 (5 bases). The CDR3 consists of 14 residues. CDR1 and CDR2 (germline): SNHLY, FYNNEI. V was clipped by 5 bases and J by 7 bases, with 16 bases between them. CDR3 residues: CASSLRTGWNTQYF. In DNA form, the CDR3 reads TGTGCCAGCAGTCTAAGGACTGGGTGGAATACGCAGTATTTT.

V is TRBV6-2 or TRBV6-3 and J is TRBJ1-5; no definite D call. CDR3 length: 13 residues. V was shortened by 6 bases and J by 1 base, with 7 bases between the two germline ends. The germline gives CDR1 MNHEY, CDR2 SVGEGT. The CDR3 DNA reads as TGTGCCAGCAGCCGAGGGAGCAATCAGCCCCAGCATTTT. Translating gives CASSRGSNQPQHF.

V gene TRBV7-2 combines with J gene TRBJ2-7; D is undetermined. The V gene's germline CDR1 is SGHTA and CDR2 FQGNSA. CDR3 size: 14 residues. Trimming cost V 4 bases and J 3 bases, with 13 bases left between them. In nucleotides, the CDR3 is TGTGCCAGCAGCTCAGGCGCAGCTAACTACGAGCAGTACTTC. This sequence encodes CASSSGAANYEQYF.

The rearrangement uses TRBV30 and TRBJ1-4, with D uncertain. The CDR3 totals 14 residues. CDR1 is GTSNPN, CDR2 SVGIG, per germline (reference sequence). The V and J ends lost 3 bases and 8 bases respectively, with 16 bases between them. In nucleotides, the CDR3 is TGTGCCTGGAGAGACGGAGCGGGTGTGGAAAAACTGTTTTTT. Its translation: CAWRDGAGVEKLFF.

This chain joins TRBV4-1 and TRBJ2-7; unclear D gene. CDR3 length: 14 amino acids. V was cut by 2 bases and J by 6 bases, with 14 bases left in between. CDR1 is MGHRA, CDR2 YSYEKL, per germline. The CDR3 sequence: CASSQNPQMLEQYF. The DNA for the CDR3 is TGCGCCAGCAGCCAAAACCCCCAGATGCTCGAGCAGTACTTC.

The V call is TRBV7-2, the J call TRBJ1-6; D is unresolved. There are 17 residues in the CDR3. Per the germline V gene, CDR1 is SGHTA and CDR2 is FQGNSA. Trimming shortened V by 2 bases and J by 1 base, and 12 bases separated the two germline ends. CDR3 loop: CASSLYLELSYNSPLHF. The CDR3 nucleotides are TGTGCCAGCAGCTTATACCTGGAGCTGTCCTATAATTCACCCCTCCACTTT.

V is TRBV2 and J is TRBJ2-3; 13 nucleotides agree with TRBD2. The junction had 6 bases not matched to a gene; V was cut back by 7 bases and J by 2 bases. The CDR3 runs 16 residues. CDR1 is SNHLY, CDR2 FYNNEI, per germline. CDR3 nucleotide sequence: TGTGCCAGCATCTCGGGACTAGCGGGGACCACAGATACGCAGTATTTT. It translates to CASISGLAGTTDTQYF.

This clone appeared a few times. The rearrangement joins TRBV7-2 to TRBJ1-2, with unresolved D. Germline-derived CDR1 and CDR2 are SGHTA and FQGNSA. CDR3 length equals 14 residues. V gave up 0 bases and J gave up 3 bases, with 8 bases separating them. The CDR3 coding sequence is TGTGCCAGCAGCTTAGCGGTCCGGGACTATGGCTACACCTTC. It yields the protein CASSLAVRDYGYTF.

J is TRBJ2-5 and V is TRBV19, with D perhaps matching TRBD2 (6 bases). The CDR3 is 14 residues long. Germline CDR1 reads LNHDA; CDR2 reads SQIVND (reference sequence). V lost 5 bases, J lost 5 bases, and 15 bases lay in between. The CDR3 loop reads CASSARWGVETQYF. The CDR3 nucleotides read TGTGCCAGTAGTGCACGGTGGGGGGTGGAGACCCAGTACTTC.

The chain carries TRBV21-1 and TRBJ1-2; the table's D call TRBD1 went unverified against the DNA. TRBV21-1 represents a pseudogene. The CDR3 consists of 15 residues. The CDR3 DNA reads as TGTGCCAGCAGCCCCCAAGCAGGGGGGTTTGTGGGCTACACCTTC. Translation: CASSPQAGGFVGYTF.

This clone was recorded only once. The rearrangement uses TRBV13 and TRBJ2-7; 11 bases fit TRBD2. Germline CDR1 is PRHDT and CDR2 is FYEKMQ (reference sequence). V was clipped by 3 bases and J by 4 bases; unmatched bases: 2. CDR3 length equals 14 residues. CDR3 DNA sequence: TGTGCCAGCAGCTTGGGACTAGCGGAATACGAGCAGTACTTC. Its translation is CASSLGLAEYEQYF.

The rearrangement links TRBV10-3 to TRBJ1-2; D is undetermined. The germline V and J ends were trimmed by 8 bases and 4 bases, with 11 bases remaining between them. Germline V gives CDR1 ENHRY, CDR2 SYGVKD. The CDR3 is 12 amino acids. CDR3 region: CAIRMGGYGYTF. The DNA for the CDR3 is TGTGCCATCCGGATGGGAGGCTATGGCTACACCTTC.

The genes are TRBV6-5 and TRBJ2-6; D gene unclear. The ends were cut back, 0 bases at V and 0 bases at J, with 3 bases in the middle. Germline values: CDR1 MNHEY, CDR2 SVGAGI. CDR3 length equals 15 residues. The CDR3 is CASSYSSSGANVLTF. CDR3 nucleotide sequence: TGTGCCAGCAGTTACTCTAGCTCTGGGGCCAACGTCCTGACTTTC.